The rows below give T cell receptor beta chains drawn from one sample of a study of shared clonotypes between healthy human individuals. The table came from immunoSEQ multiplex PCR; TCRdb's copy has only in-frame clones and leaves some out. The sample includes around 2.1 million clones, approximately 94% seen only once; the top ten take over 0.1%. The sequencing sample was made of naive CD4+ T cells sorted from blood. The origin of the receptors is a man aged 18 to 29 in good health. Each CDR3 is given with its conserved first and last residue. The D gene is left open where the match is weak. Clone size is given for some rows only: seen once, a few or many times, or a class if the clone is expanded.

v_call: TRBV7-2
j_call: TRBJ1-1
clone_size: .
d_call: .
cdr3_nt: TGTGCCAGCAGCTTAAACTTTGGTGAAGCTTTCTTT
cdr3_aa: CASSLNFGEAFF

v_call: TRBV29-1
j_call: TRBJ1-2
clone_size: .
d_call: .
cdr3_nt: TGCAGCGTTGATAAGGGCTATGGCTACACCTTC
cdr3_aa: CSVDKGYGYTF

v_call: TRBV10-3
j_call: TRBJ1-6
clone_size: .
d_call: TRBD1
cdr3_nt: TGTGCCATCAGTGGGAGGGACAGCGGGGGTTCACCCCTCCACTTT
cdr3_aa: CAISGRDSGGSPLHF

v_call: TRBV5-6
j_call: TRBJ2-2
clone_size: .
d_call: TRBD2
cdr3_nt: TGTGCCAGCAGCTCGTTAGGGAGGGGAAAGCGCACCGGGGAGCTGTTTTTT
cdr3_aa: CASSSLGRGKRTGELFF

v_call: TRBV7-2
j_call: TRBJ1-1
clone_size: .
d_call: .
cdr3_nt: TGTGCCAGCAGCTTAGCGGGGGGCTTTGAAGCTTTCTTT
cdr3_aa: CASSLAGGFEAFF

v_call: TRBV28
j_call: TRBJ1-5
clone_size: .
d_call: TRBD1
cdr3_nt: TGTGCCAGCAGTTTAAACAGGGGTGGCAATCAGCCCCAGCATTTT
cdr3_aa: CASSLNRGGNQPQHF

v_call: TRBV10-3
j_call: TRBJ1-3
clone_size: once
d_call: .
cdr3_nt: TGTGCCAACGCCCGGGACATTGGAAACACCATATATTTT
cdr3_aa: CANARDIGNTIYF

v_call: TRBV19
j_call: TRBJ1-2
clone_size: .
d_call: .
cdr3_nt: TGTGCCAGTAGCATAGGACAGAGAAACTATGGCTACACCTTC
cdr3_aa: CASSIGQRNYGYTF

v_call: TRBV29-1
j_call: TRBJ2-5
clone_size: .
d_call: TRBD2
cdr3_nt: TGCAGCGTTCGACGGGACAGCGGGGGGGAGACCCAGTACTTC
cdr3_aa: CSVRRDSGGETQYF

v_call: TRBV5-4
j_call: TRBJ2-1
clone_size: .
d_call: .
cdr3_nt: TGTGCCAGCAGCCCTGACTCTTACAATGAGCAGTTCTTC
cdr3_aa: CASSPDSYNEQFF

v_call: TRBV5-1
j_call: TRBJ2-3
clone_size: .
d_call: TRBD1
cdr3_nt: TGCGCCAGCAGCATGGAAGGGGGCGCGGCAGATACGCAGTATTTT
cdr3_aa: CASSMEGGAADTQYF

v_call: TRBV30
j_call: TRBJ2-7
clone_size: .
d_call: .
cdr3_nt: TGTGCCTGGAGTGGAAAATGGGGCCAGGAGCAGTACTTC
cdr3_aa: CAWSGKWGQEQYF

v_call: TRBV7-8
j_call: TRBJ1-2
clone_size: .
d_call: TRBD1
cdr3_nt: TGTGCCAGCAGCCTCAACCGGGACAGGATCTATGGCTACACCTTC
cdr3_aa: CASSLNRDRIYGYTF

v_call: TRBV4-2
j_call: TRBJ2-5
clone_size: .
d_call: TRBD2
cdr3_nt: TGTGCCAGCAGCCAAGTGGGACTAGCGGTATCCCAAGAGACCCAGTACTTC
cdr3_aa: CASSQVGLAVSQETQYF

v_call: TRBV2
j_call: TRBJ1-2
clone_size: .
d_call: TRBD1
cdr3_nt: TGTGCCAGCAGTGAATGGGACAGTTTCTCGGATGGCTACACCTTC
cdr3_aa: CASSEWDSFSDGYTF

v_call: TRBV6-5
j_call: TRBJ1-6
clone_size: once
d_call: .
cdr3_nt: TGTGCCAGCAGTTACAGAACAGATTCACCCCTCCACTTT
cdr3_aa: CASSYRTDSPLHF

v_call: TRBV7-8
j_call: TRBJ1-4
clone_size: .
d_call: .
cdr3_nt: TGTGCCAGCAGCTTAGGCTGGGGATTTAATGAAAAACTGTTTTTT
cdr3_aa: CASSLGWGFNEKLFF

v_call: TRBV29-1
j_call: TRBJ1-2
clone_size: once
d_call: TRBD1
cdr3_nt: TGCAGCGTTAAAACAGGGGGCGCTTCAGACTATGGCTACACCTTC
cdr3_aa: CSVKTGGASDYGYTF

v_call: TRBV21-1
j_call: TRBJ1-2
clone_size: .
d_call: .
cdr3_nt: TGTGCCAGCAGCAAAGACGCCGGGGGCAGTTTGGATGGCTACACCTTC
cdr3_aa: CASSKDAGGSLDGYTF

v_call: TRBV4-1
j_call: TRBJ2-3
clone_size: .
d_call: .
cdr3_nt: TGCGCCAGCAGCCAAGAACGGCGGATTGAATTCACAGATACGCAGTATTTT
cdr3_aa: CASSQERRIEFTDTQYF

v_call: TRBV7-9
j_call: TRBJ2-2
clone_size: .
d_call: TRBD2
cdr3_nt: TGTGCCAGCAGCATAGCGGGAGGGGTGACCGGGGAGCTGTTTTTT
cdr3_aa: CASSIAGGVTGELFF

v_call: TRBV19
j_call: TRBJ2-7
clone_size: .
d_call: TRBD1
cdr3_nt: TGTGCCAGTAGTACCCCCGGGACAGGTCCCTACGAGCAGTACTTC
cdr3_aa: CASSTPGTGPYEQYF

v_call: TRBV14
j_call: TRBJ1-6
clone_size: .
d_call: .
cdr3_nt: TGTGCCAGCAGCCAAGATGGTGGCATCAGCTATTCACCCCTCCACTTT
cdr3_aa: CASSQDGGISYSPLHF

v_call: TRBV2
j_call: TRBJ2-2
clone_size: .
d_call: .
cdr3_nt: TGTGCCAGCAGTGAAACCGGGACACGAAACACCGGGGAGCTGTTTTTT
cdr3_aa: CASSETGTRNTGELFF

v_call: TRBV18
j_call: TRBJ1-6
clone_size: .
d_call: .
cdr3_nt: TGTGCCAGCTCACCAACAGCGAATTCACCCCTCCACTTT
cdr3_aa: CASSPTANSPLHF

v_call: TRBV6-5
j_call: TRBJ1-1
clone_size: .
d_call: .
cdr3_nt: TGTGCCAGCAGTGCCCCCGGTTTGGGAGCTTTCTTT
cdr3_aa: CASSAPGLGAFF

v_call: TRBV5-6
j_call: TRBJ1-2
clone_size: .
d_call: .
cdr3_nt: TGTGCCAGCAGCTTGGCTAGGGCAGGGGACGATGGCTACACCTTC
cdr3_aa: CASSLARAGDDGYTF

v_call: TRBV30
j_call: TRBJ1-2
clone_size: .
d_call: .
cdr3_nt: TGTGCCTGGAGTGAGACCGGCCCGTCTGTCTTC
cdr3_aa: CAWSETGPSVF

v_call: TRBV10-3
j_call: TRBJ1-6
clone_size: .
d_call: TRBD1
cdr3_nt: TGTGCCATCAGTGGAGGGGGCGGATCACCCCTCCACTTT
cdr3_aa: CAISGGGGSPLHF

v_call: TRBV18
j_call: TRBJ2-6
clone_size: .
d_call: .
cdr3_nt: TGTGCCAGCTCAGCTACTGATGGCTCTGGGGCCAACGTCCTGACTTTC
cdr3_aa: CASSATDGSGANVLTF

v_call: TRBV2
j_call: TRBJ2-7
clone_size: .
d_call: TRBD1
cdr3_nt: TGTGCCAGCAGTCCTCGAAGGGGGGGCCGGGACAGGGCTTACGAGCAGTACTTC
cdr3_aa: CASSPRRGGRDRAYEQYF

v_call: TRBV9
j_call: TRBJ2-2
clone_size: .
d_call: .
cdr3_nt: TGTGCCAGCAGCGTAGGGGCAGCGAACACCGGGGAGCTGTTTTTT
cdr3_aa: CASSVGAANTGELFF

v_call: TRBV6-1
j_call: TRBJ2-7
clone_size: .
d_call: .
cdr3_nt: TGTGCCAGCAGTGTTCAAGAAGGGGGGCTAACCTACGAGCAGTACTTC
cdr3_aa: CASSVQEGGLTYEQYF

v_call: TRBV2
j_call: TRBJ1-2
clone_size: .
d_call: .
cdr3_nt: TGTGCCAGCAGCCGGGACATTAACTATGGCTACACCTTC
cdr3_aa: CASSRDINYGYTF

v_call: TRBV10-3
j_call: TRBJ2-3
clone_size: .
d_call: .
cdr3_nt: TGTGCCATCAGTGAGACGGCTGGAGGGGGCACAGATACGCAGTATTTT
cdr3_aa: CAISETAGGGTDTQYF

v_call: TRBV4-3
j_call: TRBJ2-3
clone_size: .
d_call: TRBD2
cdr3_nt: TGCGCCAGCAGCCAAGAAGCTAGCGGGAGAGGAACAGATACGCAGTATTTT
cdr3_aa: CASSQEASGRGTDTQYF

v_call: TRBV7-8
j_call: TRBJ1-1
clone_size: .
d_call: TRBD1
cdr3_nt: TGTGCCAGCAGCCTCCGGGACAGCTTGAACACTGAAGCTTTCTTT
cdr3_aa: CASSLRDSLNTEAFF

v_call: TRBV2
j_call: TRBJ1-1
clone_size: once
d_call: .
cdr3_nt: TGTGCCAGCAGTTTTGGGACACCCCTGGGGACTGAAGCTTTCTTT
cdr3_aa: CASSFGTPLGTEAFF

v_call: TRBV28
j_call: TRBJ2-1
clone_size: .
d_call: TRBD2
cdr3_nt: TGTGCCAGCAGCCCCTCCCGGGGGGCCTACAATGAGCAGTTCTTC
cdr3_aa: CASSPSRGAYNEQFF

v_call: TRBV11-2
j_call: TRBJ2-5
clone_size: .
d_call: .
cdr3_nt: TGTGCCAGCAGCTTAGCCCTGTCCAGCGGAGAGACCCAGTACTTC
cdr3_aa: CASSLALSSGETQYF

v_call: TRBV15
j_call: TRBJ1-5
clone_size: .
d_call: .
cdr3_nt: TGTGCCACCAGAAAGGGCGGCAATCAGCCCCAGCATTTT
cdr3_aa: CATRKGGNQPQHF

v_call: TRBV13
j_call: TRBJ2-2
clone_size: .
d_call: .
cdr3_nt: TGTGCCAGCAGCTTTGGGTTCCCCCTCGGGGAGCTGTTTTTT
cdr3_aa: CASSFGFPLGELFF

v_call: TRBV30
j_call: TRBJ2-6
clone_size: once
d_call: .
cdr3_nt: TGTGCCTGGGTGGACGGTGGAGGCTCTGGGGCCAACGTCCTGACTTTC
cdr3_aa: CAWVDGGGSGANVLTF

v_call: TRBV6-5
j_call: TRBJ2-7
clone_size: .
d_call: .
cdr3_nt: TGTGCCAGCAGCAGAGGCGAGGAGCAGTACTTC
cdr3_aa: CASSRGEEQYF

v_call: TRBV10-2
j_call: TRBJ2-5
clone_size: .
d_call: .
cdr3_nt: TGCGCCAGCAGTGAGTTCGACCTGGGTTTGAAGACCCAGTACTTC
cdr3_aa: CASSEFDLGLKTQYF

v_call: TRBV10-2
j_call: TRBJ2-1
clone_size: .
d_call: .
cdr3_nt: TGCGCCAGCAGTGGGCCAGGTGGCTACAATGAGCAGTTCTTC
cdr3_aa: CASSGPGGYNEQFF

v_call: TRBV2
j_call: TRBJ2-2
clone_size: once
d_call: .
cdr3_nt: TGTGCCAGCAGTGAATCAGAGACGGCCGGGGAGCTGTTTTTT
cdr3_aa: CASSESETAGELFF

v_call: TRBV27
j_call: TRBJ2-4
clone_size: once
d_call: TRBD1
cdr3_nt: TGTGCCAGCAGTGGGACAGACCGTTCAGCCAAAAACATTCAGTACTTC
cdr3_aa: CASSGTDRSAKNIQYF

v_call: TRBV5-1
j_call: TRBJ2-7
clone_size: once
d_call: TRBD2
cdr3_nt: TGCGCCAGCAGCTACAGCGGGAGTAGCTACGAGCAGTACTTC
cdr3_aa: CASSYSGSSYEQYF

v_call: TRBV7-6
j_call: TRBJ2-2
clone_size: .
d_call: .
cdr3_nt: TGTGCCAGCAGCATACGGACGACCGGGGAGCTGTTTTTT
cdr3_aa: CASSIRTTGELFF

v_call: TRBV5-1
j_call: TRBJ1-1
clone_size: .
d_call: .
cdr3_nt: TGCGCCAGCAGCCTTGGTGAGGGCCAGAACACTGAAGCTTTCTTT
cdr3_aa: CASSLGEGQNTEAFF

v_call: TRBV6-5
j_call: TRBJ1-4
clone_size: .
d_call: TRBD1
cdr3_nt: TGTGCCAGCAGTTACCAGGGACAGGGGTTAGAAAAACTGTTTTTT
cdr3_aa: CASSYQGQGLEKLFF

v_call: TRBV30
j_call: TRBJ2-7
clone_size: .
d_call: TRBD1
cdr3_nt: TGTGCCTGTAGGACAGGGTACGGCTACGAGCAGTACTTC
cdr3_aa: CACRTGYGYEQYF